The 3 T cell receptor beta chains below were found in one sample sequenced in a study of CD8 T cells in Susac syndrome (dated by TCRdb to between 2018 and 2021). Library preparation was by the immunoSEQ multiplex PCR assay. RNA was extracted using the RNeasy kit, and roughly 0.45 to 1 microgram was reverse transcribed with random hexamers. TCRdb trimmed the raw reads at Q25, called clones with MiXCR and kept productive beta chains. A single entry per CDR3 protein holds the most common genes and DNA from its merged rows. For this sample there are some 260,000 distinct CDR3 sequences; more than 75% appear just once. The biggest ten clones account for over 0.09% of the sample. The specimen was CD8+ T cells from PBMCs. These receptors all stem from a human donor with multiple sclerosis.

V gene TRBV6-6 combines with J gene TRBJ2-5; weak D call: TRBD1 (6 bases). This CDR3 has 13 residues. The germline V gene has CDR1 MNHNY and CDR2 SVGAGI (reference sequence). Trimming pared 7 bases from V and 0 bases from J, leaving 9 bases between. The chain's CDR3 is CASTGQNQETQYF. CDR3 in DNA: TGTGCCAGCACCGGACAGAACCAAGAGACCCAGTACTTC.

This clonotype has only a few counts. The V call is TRBV30, the J call TRBJ1-1; no firm D call. This CDR3 has 12 residues. Germline CDR1 reads GTSNPN; CDR2 reads SVGIG (reference sequence). Trimming removed 3 bases from V and 1 base from J, with 6 bases in between. The CDR3 sequence is CAWRDGNTEAFF. In DNA, the CDR3 is TGTGCCTGGAGGGACGGGAACACTGAAGCTTTCTTT. Full variable domain (missing parts from reference TRBV30 and TRBJ1-1): SQTIHQWPATLVQPVGSPLSLECTVEGTSNPNLYWYRQAAGRGLQLLFYSVGIGQISSEVPQNLSASRPQDRQFILSSKKLLLSDSGFYLCAWRDGNTEAFFGQGTRLTVV.

CDR3 amino acids: CSARDLGTENIQYF. The CDR3 nucleotides are TGCAGTGCTAGAGATCTGGGGACAGAAAACATTCAGTACTTC. The gene calls are TRBV20-1 and TRBJ2-4, with 7 bases fitting TRBD1. The V and J ends lost 0 bases and 5 bases, in that order; junction bases with no gene match: 4. Germline V gene data show CDR1 as DFQATT and CDR2 as SNEGSKA (reference sequence). This CDR3 spans 14 amino acids.